The 20 T cell receptor beta chains below were found in one sample sequenced in a study of STAT3 mutations in large granular lymphocyte leukemia. Assay: immunoSEQ multiplex PCR; the TCRdb copy retains only in-frame clones and omits some. In the table there are about 15,000 clones, just under 85% of which are singletons. Findings and caveats of the study: At least one immunodominant TCR beta clonotype appeared in every T-cell large granular lymphocyte leukemia patient.

No antigen has been assigned to these receptors. The sample was peripheral blood mononuclear cells. The receptor set was obtained from a man aged 50 to 59 with T-cell large granular lymphocyte leukemia. Some clones in this sample may be carry-over from other donors' samples.

The genes are TRBV29-1 and TRBJ2-7; D could derive from TRBD1 or TRBD2 (5 bases each). This CDR3 spans 14 amino acids. V lost 1 base, J lost 0 bases, and 10 bases lay in between. Germline CDR1 and CDR2: SQVTM and ANQGSEA. DNA for the CDR3: TGCAGCGTTGAAGCGGGGCAGGACTCCTACGAGCAGTACTTC. Translated: CSVEAGQDSYEQYF.

The J gene is TRBJ2-7, the V gene TRBV9; perhaps TRBD2 as D (5 bases). This CDR3 has 13 amino acids. The germline V gene has CDR1 SGDLS and CDR2 YYNGEE. Trimming left V 0 bases short and J 6 bases short, with 10 bases between. CDR3 sequence reads: CASSVGGHLEQYF. In nucleotides, the CDR3 is TGTGCCAGCAGCGTAGGCGGGCATCTCGAGCAGTACTTC. The full variable domain, in which reference TRBV9 and TRBJ2-7 provide the parts outside the CDR3, is DSGVTQTPKHLITATGQRVTLRCSPRSGDLSVYWYQQSLDQGLQFLIQYYNGEERAKGNILERFSAQQFPDLHSELNLSSLELGDSALYFCASSVGGHLEQYFGPGTRLTVT.

The chain uses TRBV29-1 and TRBJ1-4, with D tentatively TRBD1 (6 bases). The length of the CDR3 is 12 residues. Per germline, CDR1 SQVTM and CDR2 ANQGSEA. The germline V and J ends were trimmed by 5 bases and 7 bases, with 11 bases remaining between them. The CDR3 coding sequence is TGCAGCGTTAAGGGGGGGAGTGAAAAACTGTTTTTT. Encoded protein: CSVKGGSEKLFF.

This clone is a singleton in its sample. The chain links TRBV7-3 to TRBJ1-1; TRBD1 matches 9 bases. Germline lookup yields CDR1 SGHTA and CDR2 FQGTGA. CDR3 length equals 14 residues. J gave up 4 bases and V 6 bases, and 6 bases lay outside the gene matches. In DNA, the CDR3 is TGTGCCAGCAGTCCGACAGGGGGGCGCACTGAAGCTTTCTTT. Protein sequence: CASSPTGGRTEAFF.

V and J are TRBV2 and TRBJ2-3; D ambiguous. V lost 1 base to trimming and J lost 0 bases, with 5 bases between them. The CDR3 extends over 14 amino acids. The germline gives CDR1 SNHLY, CDR2 FYNNEI. Written as DNA, the CDR3 is TGTGCCAGCAGTGAAGGGCTCAGCACAGATACGCAGTATTTT. Amino acids: CASSEGLSTDTQYF.

The gene calls are TRBV14 and TRBJ1-1; tentative D call: TRBD1 (6 bases). Germline loops: CDR1 SGHDN, CDR2 FVKESK. This CDR3 is 13 amino acids long. V lost 6 bases and J 12 bases, leaving 20 bases between the germline ends. The DNA for the CDR3 is TGTGCCAGCAGTTTCTCAGGGGCCGGGGTAACTTTCTTT. Encoded protein: CASSFSGAGVTFF.

This chain connects TRBV6-5 to TRBJ1-2; D is unresolved. Per the germline V gene, CDR1 is MNHEY and CDR2 is SVGAGI. V lost 5 bases to trimming and J lost 8 bases, with 15 bases between them. There are 13 residues in the CDR3. This CDR3 is CASSRTAAGGYTF. In nucleotides, the CDR3 is TGTGCCAGCAGTAGGACCGCCGCCGGAGGCTACACCTTC.

The chain recombines TRBV30 with TRBJ2-3; a possible D gene is TRBD2 (5 bases). CDR1 GTSNPN and CDR2 SVGIG come from the germline V gene (reference sequence). The length of the CDR3 is 13 residues. V lost 5 bases, J lost 2 bases, and 11 bases lay in between. The CDR3, as DNA: TGTGCCTGGGAGCGGACTCTCACAGATACGCAGTATTTT. This codes for CAWERTLTDTQYF.

V is TRBV27 and J is TRBJ2-7, with 10 bases matching TRBD1. The CDR3 has 16 amino acids. In germline, CDR1 is MNHEY, CDR2 SMNVEV (reference sequence). V lost 5 bases, J lost 6 bases, and 13 bases stayed unmatched. CDR3 sequence: CASSLSLGTGVTEQYF. CDR3 in DNA: TGTGCCAGCAGTCTCAGCCTGGGGACAGGGGTCACCGAGCAGTACTTC.

The chain recombines TRBV5-1 with TRBJ2-5; 7 bases match TRBD2. The germline V gene has CDR1 SGHRS and CDR2 YFSETQ. The CDR3 sequence is 14 residues long. V dropped 3 bases and J dropped 5; count of bases not matched to a gene: 7. The CDR3 bases are TGCGCCAGCAGCTACGGGGGGTTTGAGGAGACCCAGTACTTC. It translates to CASSYGGFEETQYF. The full variable domain, in which reference TRBV5-1 and TRBJ2-5 provide the parts outside the CDR3, is KAGVTQTPRYLIKTRGQQVTLSCSPISGHRSVSWYQQTPGQGLQFLFEYFSETQRNKGNFPGRFSGRQFSNSRSEMNVSTLELGDSALYLCASSYGGFEETQYFGPGTRLLVL.

This clone was counted once. The chain joins TRBV7-9 to TRBJ2-1; 16 bases are a match to TRBD2. CDR1 is SEHNR and CDR2 is FQNEAQ in the germline V gene (reference sequence). The CDR3 is 17 residues long. The ends lost 6 bases at V and 9 bases at J; junction bases unmatched: 11. Here the CDR3 DNA reads TGTGCCAGCAGTCTATTCGGGGGACTAGCGGGGGGGCCTGAGCAGTTCTTC. Protein product: CASSLFGGLAGGPEQFF.

This chain links TRBV11-2 with TRBJ1-1; D may be TRBD1 (6 bases). The CDR3 covers 14 residues. V was clipped by 0 bases and J by 5 bases, with 10 bases between them. Germline CDR1 reads SGHAT; CDR2 reads FQNNGV. CDR3 protein: CASSLDRQGTEAFF. CDR3 sequence (DNA): TGTGCCAGCAGCTTAGACAGGCAGGGGACTGAAGCTTTCTTT. Variable domain in full (rest from reference TRBV11-2 and TRBJ1-1): EAGVAQSPRYKIIEKRQSVAFWCNPISGHATLYWYQQILGQGPKLLIQFQNNGVVDDSQLPKDRFSAERLKGVDSTLKIQPAKLEDSAVYLCASSLDRQGTEAFFGQGTRLTVV.

The chain is built from TRBV4-1 and TRBJ1-2, with D unresolved. V lost 1 base and J lost 3, with 12 bases in between. Germline V gene sequence: CDR1 MGHRA, CDR2 YSYEKL. The CDR3 runs to 15 residues. This CDR3 is CASSQAILLDYGYTF. The DNA of the CDR3 is TGCGCCAGCAGCCAAGCTATTCTCCTGGACTATGGCTACACCTTC.

This clone has only one observation. The chain is built from TRBV2 and TRBJ1-3, with D perhaps TRBD1 (5 bases). CDR1 and CDR2 from the germline V gene are SNHLY and FYNNEI. The V gene lost 9 bases and the J gene lost 1 base, with 13 bases spanning the gap. The CDR3 has 14 amino acids. CDR3 residues: CASAGLLSGNTIYF. The DNA for the CDR3 is TGTGCCAGTGCGGGACTCCTTTCTGGAAACACCATATATTTT.

J is TRBJ2-3 and V is TRBV5-1; a weak D match, TRBD1 (6 bases). The germline V and J ends were trimmed by 0 bases and 5 bases, with 16 bases remaining between them. The CDR3 covers 16 residues. CDR1 and CDR2 (germline): SGHRS, YFSETQ. The CDR3 DNA is TGCGCCAGCAGCTTGGCAGTGGACAGAGCGGTAGATACGCAGTATTTT. Amino acids: CASSLAVDRAVDTQYF.

Here the CDR3 DNA reads TGCGCCAGCAGCCAAGATTACCGGGGCCAAGAGACCCAGTACTTC. Protein: CASSQDYRGQETQYF. This chain connects TRBV4-3 to TRBJ2-5; tentative D call: TRBD2 (5 bases). Trimming pared 0 bases from V and 1 base from J, leaving 9 bases between. This CDR3 has 15 amino acids. Germline V gives CDR1 LGHNA, CDR2 YSLEER.

This clone has only a few counts. The rearrangement uses TRBV7-2 and TRBJ1-5, with TRBD1 matching 8 bases. There are 16 residues in the CDR3. Germline CDR1 is SGHTA and CDR2 is FQGNSA. V was pared by 0 bases and J by 3 bases, with 4 bases of the junction left unmatched. CDR3 nucleotides: TGTGCCAGCAGCTTAGCGCAGGGGGCCCTCAATCAGCCCCAGCATTTT. It yields the protein CASSLAQGALNQPQHF.

This CDR3 reads CASSELVQESTDTQYF. The CDR3 DNA sequence: TGTGCCAGCAGTGAACTAGTACAGGAGAGCACAGATACGCAGTATTTT. The chain employs TRBV2 and TRBJ2-3, with D perhaps TRBD1 (5 bases). CDR3 length equals 16 residues. V was clipped by 2 bases and J by 0 bases, with 12 bases between them. Germline V gives CDR1 SNHLY, CDR2 FYNNEI. The variable domain in full, completed from reference TRBV2 and TRBJ2-3, reads EPEVTQTPSHQVTQMGQEVILRCVPISNHLYFYWYRQILGQKVEFLVSFYNNEISEKSEIFDDQFSVERPDGSNFTLKIRSTKLEDSAMYFCASSELVQESTDTQYFGPGTRLTVL.

The chain combines TRBV4-1 with TRBJ2-3, with D unresolved. From germline, CDR1 is MGHRA and CDR2 YSYEKL. V shed 0 bases and J shed 0 bases, with 7 bases lying between them. The length of the CDR3 is 15 residues. CDR3 amino acids: CASSQEQTSTDTQYF. For the CDR3, the DNA is TGCGCCAGCAGCCAAGAACAGACTAGCACAGATACGCAGTATTTT.

V gene TRBV2 combines with J gene TRBJ2-3; D gene uncertain. CDR1 is SNHLY and CDR2 is FYNNEI in the germline V gene. The V and J ends lost 4 bases and 6 bases respectively, with 5 bases between them. There are 11 residues in the CDR3. CDR3 residues: CASSVWDTQYF. The CDR3 DNA reads TGTGCCAGCAGTGTATGGGATACGCAGTATTTT.